The entry below describes one TCR beta chain. This entry belongs to a study of shared clonotypes between healthy human individuals. The CDR3 is 16 amino acids. The germline gives CDR1 MGHRA, CDR2 YSYEKL. V was shortened by 4 bases and J by 0 bases, with 13 bases between the two germline ends. For each subset, genomic DNA was distributed in equal portions over several immunoSEQ plates. TCRdb's copy holds only in-frame clones and misses some; the assay was immunoSEQ multiplex PCR. The top ten clones hold around 12% of a sample with fewer than 550,000 clones, 60% to 80% of them seen once. The sequencing sample was made of PBMCs. This rearrangement joins TRBV4-1 to TRBJ2-1; no reliable D call. This TCR came from a woman in her 40s in good health. Some clones in this sample may be carry-over from other donors' samples. DNA of the CDR3: TGCGCCAGCAGCCCCCATGCACTTGGCTCCTACAATGAGCAGTTCTTC. Amino acids: CASSPHALGSYNEQFF.